This TCR beta chain came from a study of blood T cell repertoires in COVID-19. The CDR3 runs to 13 residues. Germline CDR1 is SGDLS and CDR2 is YYNGEE. The V and J ends lost 5 bases and 1 base respectively, with 9 bases between them. Generated by immunoSEQ multiplex PCR, the TCRdb table keeps only in-frame clones and is missing some. The top ten hold approximately 4.3% of the sample, which has around 99,000 clones, over 60% seen once. The sequencing sample was made of peripheral blood. The TCR sequence derives from a human donor in a cohort sampled during active or convalescent COVID-19. The chain is built from TRBV9 and TRBJ2-5; D is perhaps TRBD2 (5 bases). The CDR3 loop is CASSGLAQETQYF. The CDR3 DNA is TGTGCCAGCAGTGGACTGGCCCAAGAGACCCAGTACTTC. Combining the CDR3 with reference TRBV9 and TRBJ2-5 gives the whole variable domain DSGVTQTPKHLITATGQRVTLRCSPRSGDLSVYWYQQSLDQGLQFLIQYYNGEERAKGNILERFSAQQFPDLHSELNLSSLELGDSALYFCASSGLAQETQYFGPGTRLLVL.